This T cell receptor beta chain was captured in a study of blood T cell repertoires in COVID-19. Study details: Nucleic acid was either cDNA or gDNA, and it came from T cells, B-cell-depleted T cells, or PBMCs.

CDR3 length equals 16 residues. V was pared by 2 bases and J by 6 bases, with 19 bases between. Germline V lookup: CDR1 WNHNN, CDR2 SYGVQD (reference sequence). The study drew participants aged roughly 18 to 95 years from about two dozen US areas. Each participant's cohort was designated according to participant-reported clinical history. In the source study's methods: Nucleated cell counts were estimated from reference gene primer amplification. Measured with immunoSEQ multiplex PCR; TCRdb has only the in-frame clones, and not every one. Clone size and V and J calls were adopted from that table, with D and trimming inferred from the DNA. The table has about 210,000 clones, around 81% seen once.

Sequenced: PBMCs or T cells enriched from blood (not recorded which). The sequence came from a man under 40 with acute COVID-19. The V gene is TRBV10-1, the J gene TRBJ1-1; D is unclear. The CDR3: CASSEKRWQRPPEAFF. The CDR3 region has the DNA TGCGCCAGCAGTGAGAAGCGGTGGCAGCGACCGCCTGAAGCTTTCTTT.